The 28 T cell receptor beta chains below were found in one sample sequenced in a study of blood T cells in healthy people across ages. The second PCR ran roughly 6 to 11 cycles with a sample-barcoded 5' primer and J-beta primers. TCRdb itself ran the 5' RACE reads through MiXCR, one entry per CDR3 protein. The table lists 800,000 to 950,000 distinct CDR3 sequences, around 48% of them singletons. The sample taken for sequencing was blood. All receptors derive from a man under 40 in good health.

This clonotype was seen only a few times. J is TRBJ1-2 and V is TRBV27; 7 bases match TRBD1. With V trimmed by 4 bases and J by 4 bases, 3 bases remained unmatched. The CDR3 has 13 residues. Per the germline V gene, CDR1 is MNHEY and CDR2 is SMNVEV (reference sequence). CDR3 coding DNA: TGTGCCAGCAGTTCTACAGGGGCCTATGGCTACACCTTC. It is translated as CASSSTGAYGYTF.

This clonotype has just a few counts. The CDR3: CASSLNPRGGEYNEQFF. The CDR3 nucleotides read TGCGCCAGCAGCTTAAACCCACGGGGGGGGGAGTACAATGAGCAGTTCTTC. The chain combines TRBV5-1 with TRBJ2-1, with 8 bases matching TRBD2. The V segment lost 2 bases and the J segment 4 bases; nucleotides outside the gene matches: 11. Per the germline V gene, CDR1 is SGHRS and CDR2 is YFSETQ. This CDR3 is 17 amino acids long.

This clonotype has a handful of counts. V is TRBV20-1 and J is TRBJ2-5; D remains unclear. The CDR3 sequence is 11 residues long. The V and J ends lost 6 bases and 5 bases respectively, with 10 bases between them. CDR1 and CDR2 (germline): DFQATT, SNEGSKA (reference sequence). The CDR3 bases are TGCAGTGCCTCAAGACTCGAGACCCAGTACTTC. Its protein product is CSASRLETQYF.

The CDR3 region is CASNTGTSGGQGNTGELFF. The CDR3 DNA follows: TGCGCCTCCAACACTGGGACTAGCGGGGGGCAAGGGAACACCGGGGAGCTGTTTTTT. The chain employs TRBV5-1 and TRBJ2-2; 15 bases agree with TRBD2. With 10 bases clipped from V and 1 base from J, the junction kept 14 bases outside the gene matches. Germline-derived CDR1 and CDR2 are SGHRS and YFSETQ. The CDR3 loop spans 19 amino acids.

This clonotype was counted at least ten times. The chain recombines TRBV27 with TRBJ2-2, with a tentative D call TRBD2 (5 bases). The germline V gene encodes CDR1 MNHEY and CDR2 SMNVEV (reference sequence). The CDR3 extends over 13 amino acids. The V and J ends lost 3 bases and 3 bases respectively, with 5 bases between them. In nucleotides, the CDR3 is TGTGCCAGCAGTTTCGGGGACACCGGGGAGCTGTTTTTT. This encodes CASSFGDTGELFF.

The chain carries TRBV3-1 and TRBJ2-1; TRBD1 is a possible D gene (6 bases). Germline CDR1 and CDR2: LGHDT and YNNKEL (reference sequence). This CDR3 region has 15 residues. The V gene lost 5 bases and the J gene lost 6 bases, with 17 bases spanning the gap. The CDR3 spells CASSSNTGLVNEQFF. The DNA for the CDR3 is TGTGCCAGCAGCTCAAACACAGGGCTGGTCAATGAGCAGTTCTTC.

The rearrangement uses TRBV7-2 and TRBJ2-1; no clear D. CDR3 length equals 13 residues. Germline CDR1 SGHTA, CDR2 FQGNSA. V was shortened by 5 bases and J by 10 bases, with 15 bases between the two germline ends. CDR3 loop: CASSGSHGREQFF. Here the CDR3 DNA reads TGTGCCAGCAGCGGATCCCATGGGCGCGAGCAGTTCTTC.

The J gene is TRBJ2-3, the V gene TRBV7-9; no clear D gene. CDR1 and CDR2 from the germline V gene are SEHNR and FQNEAQ (reference sequence). The CDR3 is made up of 14 amino acids. Trimming took off 6 bases at V and 7 bases at J, with 17 bases between the two ends. The CDR3, as DNA: TGTGCCAGCAGTTCCAAGGGCCTGGCTCATACGCAGTATTTT. Its protein product is CASSSKGLAHTQYF.

This clonotype was seen a handful of times. One base away lies a much larger clone, so this may be a sequencing read error. CDR3 residues: CASSQGQNNQPQHF. The CDR3 coding sequence is TGTGCCAGCAGCCAGGGACAGAACAATCAGCCCCAGCATTTT. V gene TRBV4-2 combines with J gene TRBJ1-5; TRBD1 aligns across 7 bases. CDR3 length: 14 amino acids. Germline V gives CDR1 LGHNA, CDR2 YNFKEQ. Unmatched junction bases numbered 2, after V lost 3 bases and J lost 3 bases.

This clonotype was recorded a few times. The chain joins TRBV20-1 to TRBJ2-3, with D perhaps TRBD1 (5 bases). Germline CDR1 reads DFQATT; CDR2 reads SNEGSKA (reference sequence). This CDR3 has 15 residues. V lost 0 bases to trimming and J lost 2 bases, with 12 bases between them. For the CDR3, the DNA is TGCAGTGCTAGAGATTTCCAGGGTAACACAGATACGCAGTATTTT. Encoded protein: CSARDFQGNTDTQYF.

This clonotype occurred a few times. The chain has TRBV2 and TRBJ2-7; TRBD1 agrees at 10 bases. Losses at the gene ends were 6 bases for V and 6 bases for J; bases not matched to a gene: 2. The germline V gene has CDR1 SNHLY and CDR2 FYNNEI. This CDR3 is 12 amino acids long. The CDR3 nucleotides are TGTGCCAGCAGGGGGGACAGGGGCGAGCAGTACTTC. This sequence encodes CASRGDRGEQYF.

The V gene is TRBV7-2, the J gene TRBJ2-7; D unclear. In germline, CDR1 is SGHTA, CDR2 FQGNSA. V gave up 6 bases and J gave up 0 bases, with 15 bases separating them. The CDR3 has 15 residues. CDR3 nucleotide sequence: TGTGCCAGCAGGGTAGGAACGACGAGCTCCTACGAGCAGTACTTC. It yields the protein CASRVGTTSSYEQYF.

This clonotype was seen more than once but under ten times. The chain has TRBV4-2 and TRBJ2-7; 9 bases align to TRBD1. J lost 5 bases, V lost 4 bases, and 6 bases had no gene match. This CDR3 is 14 amino acids long. Germline values: CDR1 LGHNA, CDR2 YNFKEQ. Here the CDR3 DNA reads TGTGCCAGCAGCCCCGGGACAGGGAGTGACGAGCAGTACTTC. Encoded protein: CASSPGTGSDEQYF.

The genes are TRBV10-3 and TRBJ2-3; D may be TRBD1 or TRBD2 (5 bases each). Trimming stripped 6 bases from V and 5 bases from J, with 15 bases between. From germline, CDR1 is ENHRY and CDR2 SYGVKD. CDR3 length: 14 residues. The CDR3 sequence is CAIRPGRPGDTQYF. DNA of the CDR3: TGTGCCATCAGGCCGGGACGCCCGGGAGATACGCAGTATTTT.

The chain links TRBV24-1 to TRBJ2-7; maybe TRBD2 (5 bases). CDR1 and CDR2 (germline): KGHDR, SFDVKD. The CDR3 has 13 amino acids. The V and J ends lost 5 bases and 5 bases respectively, with 12 bases between them. The DNA for the CDR3 is TGTGCCACCAGTGCGGGCGGAGGCAACGAGCAGTACTTC. It encodes CATSAGGGNEQYF.

The chain employs TRBV11-3 and TRBJ2-1; 9 bases match TRBD1. The CDR3 consists of 14 residues. The V gene end was trimmed by 4 bases and the J gene end by 7 bases; junction bases not matched to a gene: 5. Germline CDR1 is SGHNT and CDR2 is YENEEA. In DNA form, the CDR3 reads TGTGCCAGCAGCTCGGACAGGGGTGCGAATGAGCAGTTCTTC. The encoded protein is CASSSDRGANEQFF.

This clonotype came up a few times. The V and J genes are TRBV5-1 and TRBJ2-3; D is ambiguous. The germline V gene encodes CDR1 SGHRS and CDR2 YFSETQ. Trimming took 6 bases from V and 2 from J, leaving 16 bases between them. This CDR3 is built from 15 residues. The CDR3 sequence: CASIDGRTNTDTQYF. DNA for the CDR3: TGCGCCAGCATCGACGGTCGGACCAACACAGATACGCAGTATTTT.

The rearrangement links TRBV4-2 to TRBJ2-1; D unclear. The CDR3 sequence is 13 residues long. Deletions cut 0 bases from V and 9 bases from J, with 9 bases between. Germline V gene sequence: CDR1 LGHNA, CDR2 YNFKEQ. The CDR3 region has the DNA TGTGCCAGCAGCCAAGAAATTACAACTGAGCAGTTCTTC. This gives the protein CASSQEITTEQFF.

The genes are TRBV20-1 and TRBJ2-5, with a possible D match to TRBD1 (6 bases). The germline V gene encodes CDR1 DFQATT and CDR2 SNEGSKA (reference sequence). The CDR3 sequence is 16 residues long. Trimming removed 0 bases at V and 1 base at J, with 15 bases between. The CDR3 DNA is TGCAGTGCTAGAGATCGACAGGAGGTCATCCAAGAGACCCAGTACTTC. Translating gives CSARDRQEVIQETQYF.

The chain employs TRBV9 and TRBJ2-1; 10 bases are shared with TRBD1. With the DNA end fitting TRBJ2-7 better, the J assignment may be wrong. Germline V gene sequence: CDR1 SGDLS, CDR2 YYNGEE. The CDR3 has 14 residues. In DNA, the CDR3 is TGTGCCAGCAGCGCGACAGGGGGCTACAATGAGCAGTACTTC. Amino acids: CASSATGGYNEQYF.

This clonotype was counted a few times. The chain recombines TRBV6-5 with TRBJ2-7; TRBD1 is a possible D gene (6 bases). Germline CDR1 reads MNHEY; CDR2 reads SVGAGI. The CDR3 totals 15 residues. Trimming stripped 6 bases from V and 0 bases from J, with 15 bases between. The CDR3: CASSIGQLLSYEQYF. The CDR3 nucleotides are TGTGCCAGCAGCATAGGACAGCTACTCTCCTACGAGCAGTACTTC.

This chain joins TRBV6-5 and TRBJ2-3, with no clear D. Germline V lookup: CDR1 MNHEY, CDR2 SVGAGI. This CDR3 contains 14 residues. V was cut by 0 bases and J by 6 bases, with 10 bases left in between. Written as DNA, the CDR3 is TGTGCCAGCAGTTACTCGGGCATACCGGATACGCAGTATTTT. It codes for CASSYSGIPDTQYF.

J is TRBJ2-3 and V is TRBV6-5; 8 positions match TRBD1. V lost 6 bases, J lost 2 bases, and 4 bases stayed unmatched. This CDR3 spans 14 amino acids. CDR1 is MNHEY, CDR2 SVGAGI, per germline. Here the CDR3 reads CASREGQATDTQYF. CDR3 sequence (DNA): TGTGCCAGCAGAGAGGGACAGGCCACAGATACGCAGTATTTT.

Concerning this clonotype itself: Sequence at one end of the junction differs from germline and may be a read error. This chain joins TRBV5-1 and TRBJ2-1, with 8 bases that match TRBD1. The CDR3 is 14 residues long. CDR1 SGHRS and CDR2 YFSETQ come from the germline V gene. Here the CDR3 reads CAGSPGGAGNEQFF. The CDR3 DNA is TGCGCCGGCAGCCCAGGGGGCGCTGGCAATGAGCAGTTCTTC. Full variable domain (outside the CDR3, taken from reference TRBV5-1 and TRBJ2-1): KAGVTQTPRYLIKTRGQQVTLSCSPISGHRSVSWYQQTPGQGLQFLFEYFSETQRNKGNFPGRFSGRQFSNSRSEMNVSTLELGDSALYLCAGSPGGAGNEQFFGPGTRLTVL.

This chain connects TRBV7-2 to TRBJ2-5; 10 nucleotides line up with TRBD2. The CDR3 totals 15 residues. CDR1 is SGHTA, CDR2 FQGNSA, per germline. With 4 bases clipped from V and 11 bases from J, the junction kept 13 bases outside the gene matches. CDR3: CASSSTSGVMDEQYF. The CDR3, as DNA: TGTGCCAGCAGCTCCACTAGCGGGGTTATGGATGAGCAGTACTTC.

The V and J genes are TRBV4-1 and TRBJ2-6, with D perhaps assigned TRBD1 or TRBD2 (5 bases each). The germline gives CDR1 MGHRA, CDR2 YSYEKL. V was pared by 1 base and J by 5 bases, with 9 bases between. The CDR3 covers 15 residues. CDR3 coding DNA: TGCGCCAGCAGCCAAGCGGGGCAGAGGGCCAACGTCCTGACTTTC. Its protein is CASSQAGQRANVLTF.

This clonotype appeared a few times. CDR3 amino acids: CASRTGNSVYEQYF. The CDR3 DNA reads TGTGCCAGCAGAACAGGGAATTCGGTGTACGAGCAGTACTTC. This chain uses TRBV28 with TRBJ2-5; D possibly corresponds to TRBD1 (6 bases). The DNA end lines up better with TRBJ2-7; the J call may be wrong. This CDR3 comprises 14 residues. Looked up from germline, CDR1 is MDHEN and CDR2 is SYDVKM.

This clonotype was seen once. CDR3 coding DNA: TGTGCCAGCAGCAAAGACCCATTGGTGCCTAGCGGGCCCTACGAGCAGTACTTC. Its translation is CASSKDPLVPSGPYEQYF. The chain couples TRBV21-1 to TRBJ2-7; no check of the table's D call, TRBD2, against the DNA was made. TRBV21-1 corresponds to a pseudogene. The CDR3 covers 18 residues.